The rows below give T cell receptor beta chains drawn from one sample of a study of identical twins. Using its own MiXCR run on the 5' RACE reads, TCRdb lists one record per CDR3 protein. The data show about 100,000 distinct CDR3 sequences, with roughly 6% seen just once and more than 10% held by the top ten. The sequenced material came from memory T cells sorted from blood. The receptors were sampled from a woman in her 50s in good health. Each CDR3 is given with its conserved first and last residue. Each record gives: V gene, J gene, D gene, clone size, CDR3 protein, CDR3 DNA. The D gene is left open where the match is weak. Part of the rows lack a size; the others show once, few, many or a class for expanded clones.

V gene: TRBV20-1
J gene: TRBJ2-3
D gene: .
clone size: many
CDR3 protein: CSARVGVIDTQYF
CDR3 DNA: TGCAGTGCTAGAGTAGGAGTAATAGATACGCAGTATTTT

V gene: TRBV3-1
J gene: TRBJ2-1
D gene: .
clone size: many
CDR3 protein: CASSQLMGNEQFF
CDR3 DNA: TGTGCCAGCAGCCAGCTTATGGGGAATGAGCAGTTCTTC

V gene: TRBV27
J gene: TRBJ1-5
D gene: TRBD1
clone size: .
CDR3 protein: CASSGTGISPQPQHF
CDR3 DNA: TGTGCCAGCAGCGGGACAGGGATTTCTCCTCAGCCCCAGCATTTT

V gene: TRBV9
J gene: TRBJ1-6
D gene: .
clone size: few
CDR3 protein: CASSVGGINSPLHF
CDR3 DNA: TGTGCCAGCAGCGTGGGGGGAATAAACTCACCCCTCCACTTT

V gene: TRBV6-6
J gene: TRBJ2-1
D gene: .
clone size: .
CDR3 protein: CASSYTGSRTGFF
CDR3 DNA: TGTGCCAGCAGTTACACGGGATCTAGGACGGGGTTCTTC

V gene: TRBV11-2
J gene: TRBJ2-1
D gene: .
clone size: many
CDR3 protein: CASSPIGGHEQFF
CDR3 DNA: TGTGCCAGCAGCCCTATAGGGGGGCATGAGCAGTTCTTC

V gene: TRBV5-1
J gene: TRBJ2-5
D gene: TRBD2
clone size: many
CDR3 protein: CASAPAGVGETQYF
CDR3 DNA: TGCGCCAGCGCTCCAGCGGGGGTAGGAGAGACCCAGTACTTC

V gene: TRBV27
J gene: TRBJ2-6
D gene: .
clone size: few
CDR3 protein: CASHPVGGFLLAGANVLTF
CDR3 DNA: TGTGCCAGCCACCCGGTGGGGGGTTTCCTCCTCGCTGGGGCCAACGTCCTGACTTTC

V gene: TRBV2
J gene: TRBJ2-3
D gene: .
clone size: many
CDR3 protein: CASRSPLSTDTQYF
CDR3 DNA: TGTGCCAGCAGGTCCCCGCTTAGCACAGATACGCAGTATTTT

V gene: TRBV12-3/TRBV12-4
J gene: TRBJ2-1
D gene: .
clone size: .
CDR3 protein: CASKVQVAVNEQFF
CDR3 DNA: TGTGCCAGCAAGGTACAGGTGGCCGTCAATGAGCAGTTCTTC

V gene: TRBV18
J gene: TRBJ1-5
D gene: TRBD1
clone size: few
CDR3 protein: CASSPMTGEGQPQHF
CDR3 DNA: TGTGCCAGCTCACCAATGACAGGGGAGGGTCAGCCCCAGCATTTT

V gene: TRBV7-9
J gene: TRBJ1-3
D gene: .
clone size: .
CDR3 protein: CASSLSARDTIYF
CDR3 DNA: TGTGCCAGCAGCTTATCAGCTCGGGACACCATATATTTT

V gene: TRBV6-2/TRBV6-3
J gene: TRBJ2-2
D gene: TRBD2
clone size: few
CDR3 protein: CASSQGTSGSAGELFF
CDR3 DNA: TGTGCCAGCAGTCAAGGGACTAGCGGGAGTGCCGGGGAGCTGTTTTTT

V gene: TRBV11-2
J gene: TRBJ2-5
D gene: .
clone size: many
CDR3 protein: CASNPTERPQETQYF
CDR3 DNA: TGTGCCAGCAACCCCACGGAGAGGCCCCAAGAGACCCAGTACTTC

V gene: TRBV3-1
J gene: TRBJ2-5
D gene: TRBD2
clone size: many
CDR3 protein: CASSQGGRGQETQYF
CDR3 DNA: TGTGCCAGCAGCCAAGGCGGGAGGGGGCAAGAGACCCAGTACTTC

V gene: TRBV18
J gene: TRBJ2-3
D gene: .
clone size: .
CDR3 protein: CASSPPDITDTQYF
CDR3 DNA: TGTGCCAGCTCACCACCCGACATCACAGATACGCAGTATTTT

V gene: TRBV6-1
J gene: TRBJ1-5
D gene: TRBD1
clone size: many
CDR3 protein: CASRIGQGWNQPQHF
CDR3 DNA: TGTGCCAGCAGGATAGGACAGGGCTGGAATCAGCCCCAGCATTTT

V gene: TRBV5-1
J gene: TRBJ2-1
D gene: .
clone size: many
CDR3 protein: CASSDEYPGTYNEQFF
CDR3 DNA: TGCGCCAGCAGCGACGAGTATCCGGGTACATACAATGAGCAGTTCTTC

V gene: TRBV7-9
J gene: TRBJ1-6
D gene: .
clone size: many
CDR3 protein: CASSQEDRNSPLHF
CDR3 DNA: TGTGCCAGCAGCCAGGAGGACAGAAATTCACCCCTCCACTTT

V gene: TRBV6-2/TRBV6-3
J gene: TRBJ2-1
D gene: TRBD1
clone size: many
CDR3 protein: CASRGQGPTYNEQFF
CDR3 DNA: TGTGCCAGCAGAGGACAGGGACCCACCTACAATGAGCAGTTCTTC

V gene: TRBV24-1
J gene: TRBJ2-3
D gene: TRBD2
clone size: many
CDR3 protein: CATSRRGGASTDTQYF
CDR3 DNA: TGTGCCACCAGCCGACGGGGGGGAGCTAGCACAGATACGCAGTATTTT

V gene: TRBV29-1
J gene: TRBJ2-2
D gene: .
clone size: few
CDR3 protein: CSAGLAKDTGELFF
CDR3 DNA: TGCAGCGCTGGATTGGCTAAGGACACCGGGGAGCTGTTTTTT

V gene: TRBV29-1
J gene: TRBJ2-3
D gene: TRBD2
clone size: .
CDR3 protein: CSVLTPGGLAADTQYF
CDR3 DNA: TGCAGCGTTCTCACCCCCGGTGGACTAGCTGCAGATACGCAGTATTTT

V gene: TRBV30
J gene: TRBJ2-7
D gene: .
clone size: many
CDR3 protein: CAWSRTGTKPYEQYF
CDR3 DNA: TGTGCCTGGAGTAGAACCGGGACAAAGCCCTACGAGCAGTACTTC

V gene: TRBV6-6
J gene: TRBJ1-2
D gene: TRBD1
clone size: many
CDR3 protein: CASTPTGGPAYGYTF
CDR3 DNA: TGTGCCAGCACCCCGACAGGGGGTCCGGCTTATGGCTACACCTTC

V gene: TRBV12-3/TRBV12-4
J gene: TRBJ1-1
D gene: .
clone size: few
CDR3 protein: CASSWGGANTEAFF
CDR3 DNA: TGTGCCAGCAGTTGGGGGGGCGCGAACACTGAAGCTTTCTTT

V gene: TRBV11-3
J gene: TRBJ2-6
D gene: .
clone size: .
CDR3 protein: CASSLAQGGAGANVLTF
CDR3 DNA: TGTGCCAGCAGCTTAGCCCAGGGGGGTGCTGGGGCCAACGTCCTGACTTTC

V gene: TRBV20-1
J gene: TRBJ1-5
D gene: .
clone size: many
CDR3 protein: CSARSSSDGNNQPQHF
CDR3 DNA: TGCAGTGCTAGATCCTCCTCGGACGGTAACAATCAGCCCCAGCATTTT

V gene: TRBV7-6
J gene: TRBJ2-7
D gene: TRBD2
clone size: .
CDR3 protein: CASTRWGGPPYEQYF
CDR3 DNA: TGTGCCAGCACCCGGTGGGGAGGGCCCCCATACGAGCAGTACTTC

V gene: TRBV7-2
J gene: TRBJ2-2
D gene: .
clone size: few
CDR3 protein: CASSRIGVSINTGELFF
CDR3 DNA: TGTGCCAGCAGCAGAATAGGGGTTTCCATTAACACCGGGGAGCTGTTTTTT

V gene: TRBV10-1
J gene: TRBJ2-3
D gene: .
clone size: .
CDR3 protein: CASSLDLGADTQYF
CDR3 DNA: TGCGCCAGCAGCCTGGACCTGGGGGCAGATACGCAGTATTTT

V gene: TRBV20-1
J gene: TRBJ2-7
D gene: TRBD2
clone size: few
CDR3 protein: CSALNLAGGDNEQYF
CDR3 DNA: TGCAGTGCTCTAAACTTAGCGGGAGGCGACAACGAGCAGTACTTC

V gene: TRBV12-3/TRBV12-4
J gene: TRBJ2-2
D gene: .
clone size: many
CDR3 protein: CASSFKGNTGELFF
CDR3 DNA: TGTGCCAGCAGTTTTAAGGGTAACACCGGGGAGCTGTTTTTT

V gene: TRBV6-1
J gene: TRBJ2-4
D gene: .
clone size: many
CDR3 protein: CATRSLAGAKNIQYF
CDR3 DNA: TGTGCCACCAGATCCTTGGCGGGAGCCAAAAACATTCAGTACTTC

V gene: TRBV24-1
J gene: TRBJ2-7
D gene: TRBD1
clone size: many
CDR3 protein: CATSDSGTANLYEQYF
CDR3 DNA: TGTGCCACCAGTGATTCCGGGACAGCAAATCTATACGAGCAGTACTTC

V gene: TRBV4-2
J gene: TRBJ2-1
D gene: TRBD2
clone size: .
CDR3 protein: CASSQGSGRVKNEQFF
CDR3 DNA: TGTGCCAGCAGCCAAGGGAGCGGGAGGGTAAAGAATGAGCAGTTCTTC

V gene: TRBV20-1
J gene: TRBJ2-7
D gene: .
clone size: many
CDR3 protein: CSARDQTRGGDEQYF
CDR3 DNA: TGCAGTGCTAGAGACCAGACTAGGGGGGGGGACGAGCAGTACTTC

V gene: TRBV3-1
J gene: TRBJ1-2
D gene: .
clone size: many
CDR3 protein: CASSQEFDGYTF
CDR3 DNA: TGTGCCAGCAGCCAAGAGTTTGATGGCTACACCTTC

V gene: TRBV6-2/TRBV6-3
J gene: TRBJ2-3
D gene: TRBD1
clone size: many
CDR3 protein: CASSHRGHTQYF
CDR3 DNA: TGTGCCAGCAGTCACAGGGGGCATACGCAGTATTTT

V gene: TRBV29-1
J gene: TRBJ1-1
D gene: .
clone size: many
CDR3 protein: CSVGQTFSSEAFF
CDR3 DNA: TGCAGCGTTGGGCAGACTTTTTCGTCTGAAGCTTTCTTT

V gene: TRBV27
J gene: TRBJ2-1
D gene: TRBD2
clone size: .
CDR3 protein: CASSLYGRGDEQFF
CDR3 DNA: TGTGCCAGCAGTTTGTACGGGAGGGGGGATGAGCAGTTCTTC

V gene: TRBV7-8
J gene: TRBJ2-7
D gene: .
clone size: many
CDR3 protein: CASSSHPFATGWEQYF
CDR3 DNA: TGTGCCAGCAGCTCCCATCCTTTCGCGACAGGATGGGAGCAGTACTTC

V gene: TRBV12-3/TRBV12-4
J gene: TRBJ2-1
D gene: TRBD1
clone size: many
CDR3 protein: CASSRTGKQFF
CDR3 DNA: TGTGCCAGCAGCCGGACAGGCAAGCAGTTCTTC

V gene: TRBV20-1
J gene: TRBJ1-6
D gene: .
clone size: .
CDR3 protein: CSAKDPLSSYNSPLHF
CDR3 DNA: TGCAGTGCAAAGGACCCCCTAAGCTCCTATAATTCACCCCTCCACTTT

V gene: TRBV7-9
J gene: TRBJ1-1
D gene: TRBD1
clone size: many
CDR3 protein: CASSQGKTGFYTEAFF
CDR3 DNA: TGTGCCAGCAGCCAAGGCAAGACAGGGTTCTACACTGAAGCTTTCTTT

V gene: TRBV19
J gene: TRBJ2-6
D gene: .
clone size: .
CDR3 protein: CATSGGGAFGGANVLTF
CDR3 DNA: TGTGCCACCTCGGGTGGGGGAGCGTTCGGTGGGGCCAACGTCCTGACTTTC

V gene: TRBV7-2
J gene: TRBJ2-2
D gene: .
clone size: many
CDR3 protein: CASSLTTSNTGELFF
CDR3 DNA: TGTGCCAGCTCCTTGACCACATCGAACACCGGGGAGCTGTTTTTT

V gene: TRBV29-1
J gene: TRBJ1-3
D gene: .
clone size: many
CDR3 protein: CSVAGVGGNTIYF
CDR3 DNA: TGCAGCGTTGCAGGGGTCGGCGGAAACACCATATATTTT

V gene: TRBV20-1
J gene: TRBJ1-2
D gene: TRBD1
clone size: few
CDR3 protein: CSASRGQATYGYTF
CDR3 DNA: TGCAGTGCTTCCCGAGGACAGGCTACCTATGGCTACACCTTC

V gene: TRBV20-1
J gene: TRBJ1-1
D gene: .
clone size: .
CDR3 protein: CSAKEGQGNTEAFF
CDR3 DNA: TGCAGTGCCAAAGAGGGGCAGGGGAACACTGAAGCTTTCTTT

V gene: TRBV7-2
J gene: TRBJ1-2
D gene: .
clone size: many
CDR3 protein: CASTDSKGIYGYTF
CDR3 DNA: TGTGCCAGCACCGACTCGAAGGGGATCTATGGCTACACCTTC

V gene: TRBV5-1
J gene: TRBJ1-2
D gene: .
clone size: .
CDR3 protein: CASSSGGYGYTF
CDR3 DNA: TGCGCCAGCAGCTCCGGGGGCTATGGCTACACCTTC

V gene: TRBV27
J gene: TRBJ2-3
D gene: TRBD1
clone size: .
CDR3 protein: CASRTGAGGTQYF
CDR3 DNA: TGTGCCAGCAGAACAGGGGCAGGGGGTACGCAGTATTTT

V gene: TRBV20-1
J gene: TRBJ1-3
D gene: .
clone size: .
CDR3 protein: CSASSGGTGNTIYF
CDR3 DNA: TGCAGTGCTAGTTCTGGGGGAACTGGAAACACCATATATTTT

V gene: TRBV20-1
J gene: TRBJ2-5
D gene: TRBD2
clone size: .
CDR3 protein: CSAYPRGLAGEETQYF
CDR3 DNA: TGCAGTGCCTACCCCCGGGGGCTAGCGGGAGAAGAGACCCAGTACTTC

V gene: TRBV5-1
J gene: TRBJ2-5
D gene: .
clone size: .
CDR3 protein: CASSRSRGKETQYF
CDR3 DNA: TGCGCCAGCAGCAGGTCAAGGGGGAAGGAGACCCAGTACTTC

V gene: TRBV5-6
J gene: TRBJ1-1
D gene: .
clone size: many
CDR3 protein: CASSLRGLAEAFF
CDR3 DNA: TGTGCCAGCAGCTTGAGAGGCTTAGCTGAAGCTTTCTTT

V gene: TRBV12-3/TRBV12-4
J gene: TRBJ1-6
D gene: TRBD1
clone size: many
CDR3 protein: CASSPRQGNSPLHF
CDR3 DNA: TGTGCCAGCAGTCCCCGACAGGGGAATTCACCCCTCCACTTT

V gene: TRBV11-2
J gene: TRBJ1-6
D gene: .
clone size: few
CDR3 protein: CASSLGGGPLHF
CDR3 DNA: TGTGCCAGCAGCTTAGGCGGAGGACCCCTCCACTTT